These T cell receptor beta chains were read from a single sample in a study of blood T cell repertoires in COVID-19. Produced via immunoSEQ multiplex PCR; TCRdb's table is partial and in-frame only. The sample yields roughly 150,000 clones, 65% to 85% seen once. Source material: peripheral blood. All receptors derive from an elderly woman with acute or convalescent COVID-19. Both conserved end residues are part of each CDR3. A D gene is named only where the DNA matches it firmly. Rows give clone size only sometimes, using once, few, many, or a class for an expanded clone.

D,length,size,J,V,CDR3,DNA
.,16,once,TRBJ2-2,TRBV29-1,CSVDGGGGGHTGELFF,TGCAGCGTTGATGGGGGAGGAGGGGGCCACACCGGGGAGCTGTTTTTT
.,15,.,TRBJ1-4,TRBV28,CASSLSAATNEKLFF,TGTGCCAGCAGTTTATCCGCAGCAACTAATGAAAAACTGTTTTTT
.,16,.,TRBJ2-2,TRBV3-1/TRBV3-2,CASSQFTQENTGELFF,TGTGCCAGCAGCCAATTTACCCAGGAGAACACCGGGGAGCTGTTTTTT
TRBD1,15,once,TRBJ1-2,TRBV28,CASSNRDRVTYGYTF,TGTGCCAGCAGTAACCGGGACAGGGTGACCTATGGCTACACCTTC
.,14,.,TRBJ2-3,TRBV10-1,CASSDRAGTDTQYF,TGCGCCAGCAGTGACAGGGCAGGCACAGATACGCAGTATTTT
TRBD2,15,many,TRBJ2-1,TRBV5-4,CASSPQTSGSYEQFF,TGTGCCAGCAGCCCACAAACCAGCGGGAGCTATGAGCAGTTCTTC
TRBD1,15,.,TRBJ1-1,TRBV5-4,CASSFFDRGHTEAFF,TGTGCCAGCAGCTTTTTTGACAGGGGGCACACTGAAGCTTTCTTT
TRBD1,16,.,TRBJ1-4,TRBV30,CAWSVSVVTGDEKLFF,TGTGCCTGGAGTGTATCAGTCGTGACAGGGGATGAAAAACTGTTTTTT
.,13,.,TRBJ1-2,TRBV3-1/TRBV3-2,CASSQTGNGGYTF,TGTGCCAGCAGCCAAACAGGGAATGGTGGCTACACCTTC
.,14,.,TRBJ1-4,TRBV19,CASSGGRPNEKLFF,TGTGCCAGTAGTGGGGGGAGGCCGAATGAAAAACTGTTTTTT
TRBD1,15,.,TRBJ2-2,TRBV5-1,CASSLGQGITGELFF,TGCGCCAGCAGCCTGGGACAGGGGATCACCGGGGAGCTGTTTTTT
.,13,.,TRBJ1-2,TRBV27,CASRGSRAQGYTF,TGTGCCAGCAGAGGATCGAGGGCGCAGGGCTACACCTTC
TRBD1,15,.,TRBJ1-2,TRBV2,CASRHTTGGSFGYTF,TGTGCCAGCAGACATACTACAGGGGGTTCGTTTGGCTACACCTTC
.,14,once,TRBJ2-7,TRBV19,CASSMSGNSYEQYF,TGTGCCAGTAGTATGAGCGGAAACTCCTACGAGCAGTACTTC
.,14,.,TRBJ2-3,TRBV27,CASSRGSFTDTQYF,TGTGCCAGCAGTAGAGGCAGCTTCACAGATACGCAGTATTTT
TRBD1,14,few,TRBJ2-7,TRBV30,CAWSEGQLSYEQYF,TGTGCCTGGAGTGAGGGACAGCTCTCCTACGAGCAGTACTTC